The sample holds one count of the clone carrying this T cell receptor beta chain. The sample originates from a study of T cell changes during pregnancy in multiple sclerosis. Measured with immunoSEQ multiplex PCR; TCRdb has only the in-frame clones, and not every one. The sample carries 55,000 to 75,000 clones, about 92% recorded once. V was clipped by 1 base and J by 4 bases; unmatched bases: 4. Looked up from germline, CDR1 is GTSNPN and CDR2 is SVGIG (reference sequence). The CDR3 consists of 16 residues. Sequenced material: peripheral blood, taken after pregnancy. The clonotype originates from a female donor with multiple sclerosis, enrolled in a pregnancy study. J is TRBJ2-2 and V is TRBV30; 12 nucleotides line up with TRBD2. Here the CDR3 DNA reads TGTGCCTGGAGTGCACTAGCGGGAGGACCCACCGGGGAGCTGTTTTTT. This sequence encodes CAWSALAGGPTGELFF.